These 27 T cell receptor beta chains originate from one sample sequenced in a study of T cell responses to AZD1222 COVID-19 vaccine. The repertoire was sequenced with immunoSEQ multiplex PCR; TCRdb's copy has only in-frame clones and lacks some. The top ten hold 7.2% of the sample, which has 130,000 or so clones, 75% to 95% seen once. The sample in question was peripheral blood, obtained on day 0 of AZD1222 vaccination. These receptors were obtained from an adult in good health.

This chain links TRBV2 with TRBJ1-4; D may be TRBD1 (6 bases). This CDR3 contains 16 residues. Deletions cut 7 bases from V and 10 bases from J, with 25 bases between. The germline gives CDR1 SNHLY, CDR2 FYNNEI. The CDR3 region has the DNA TGTGCCAGCACCAAAGGCCGGGCGGCATTAGGGGGAAAACTGTTTTTT. This sequence encodes CASTKGRAALGGKLFF. Variable domain in full (rest from reference TRBV2 and TRBJ1-4): EPEVTQTPSHQVTQMGQEVILRCVPISNHLYFYWYRQILGQKVEFLVSFYNNEISEKSEIFDDQFSVERPDGSNFTLKIRSTKLEDSAMYFCASTKGRAALGGKLFFGSGTQLSVL.

The rearrangement uses TRBV18 and TRBJ2-1, with 7 bases that match TRBD1. The CDR3 covers 16 residues. V lost 2 bases, J lost 1 base, and 5 bases stayed unmatched. From germline, CDR1 is KGHSH and CDR2 LQKENI. This CDR3 is CASSPRTGISYNEQFF. DNA for the CDR3: TGTGCCAGCTCACCAAGGACAGGAATATCCTACAATGAGCAGTTCTTC.

This clone was detected a few times. This chain connects TRBV6-5 to TRBJ2-7, with 10 bases lining up with TRBD2. The CDR3 has 15 amino acids. Losses at the gene ends were 2 bases for V and 0 bases for J; bases not matched to a gene: 1. Per germline, CDR1 MNHEY and CDR2 SVGAGI. CDR3 sequence reads: CASSYTSGTSYEQYF. Here the CDR3 DNA reads TGTGCCAGCAGTTACACTAGCGGGACCTCCTACGAGCAGTACTTC.

This rearrangement joins TRBV4-3 to TRBJ2-1, with a tentative D call TRBD2 (5 bases). The CDR3 has 16 amino acids. Per the germline V gene, CDR1 is LGHNA and CDR2 is YSLEER. V was trimmed by 0 bases and J by 1 base, leaving 10 bases between them. CDR3 amino acids: CASSQDPDLSYNEQFF. The CDR3 nucleotides are TGCGCCAGCAGCCAAGATCCGGACTTATCCTACAATGAGCAGTTCTTC.

The J gene is TRBJ2-3, the V gene TRBV7-2; TRBD1 matches at 7 bases. Trimming took 5 bases from V and 13 from J; bases not matched to a gene: 15. Germline V CDR1 and CDR2: SGHTA, FQGNSA. CDR3 length equals 14 residues. CDR3 in amino acids: CASSKDRATGWKYF. Here the CDR3 DNA reads TGTGCCAGCAGCAAAGACAGGGCTACCGGATGGAAGTATTTT.

The chain links TRBV28 to TRBJ1-5, with TRBD1 as a possible D gene (6 bases). This CDR3 comprises 15 residues. Trimming removed 2 bases at V and 6 bases at J, with 14 bases between. Looked up from germline, CDR1 is MDHEN and CDR2 is SYDVKM. The CDR3 reads CASSLRRQVPQPQHF. Written as DNA, the CDR3 is TGTGCCAGCAGTTTACGGAGACAGGTTCCTCAGCCCCAGCATTTT.

V and J are TRBV6-5 and TRBJ1-3; D remains ambiguous. The CDR3 covers 16 residues. V lost 0 bases and J 0 bases, leaving 9 bases between the germline ends. Germline V gene data show CDR1 as MNHEY and CDR2 as SVGAGI. The CDR3 coding sequence is TGTGCCAGCAGTTACTCTGGACGGTTCTCTGGAAACACCATATATTTT. It codes for CASSYSGRFSGNTIYF.

The chain employs TRBV6-5 and TRBJ2-3; 7 bases agree with TRBD2. V was pared by 0 bases and J by 6 bases, with 9 bases of the junction left unmatched. CDR1 and CDR2 (germline): MNHEY, SVGAGI. This CDR3 spans 16 amino acids. CDR3 in amino acids: CASSYSGGSGPDTQYF. In nucleotides, the CDR3 is TGTGCCAGCAGTTACTCGGGCGGGAGCGGCCCGGATACGCAGTATTTT.

This clone was seen only once. The chain has TRBV4-1 and TRBJ2-6, with D unclear. Germline CDR1 MGHRA, CDR2 YSYEKL. CDR3 length: 14 amino acids. V lost 3 bases and J 4 bases, leaving 7 bases between the germline ends. CDR3 residues: CASSQTIGANVLTF. In DNA form, the CDR3 reads TGCGCCAGCAGCCAGACGATAGGGGCCAACGTCCTGACTTTC.

The rearrangement uses TRBV15 and TRBJ2-3; D not certain. The CDR3 runs 15 residues. Trimming pared 6 bases from V and 0 bases from J, leaving 13 bases between. From germline, CDR1 is LNHNV and CDR2 YYDKDF (reference sequence). The CDR3 region is CATRAGRSSTDTQYF. Here the CDR3 DNA reads TGTGCCACCAGGGCCGGACGATCTAGCACAGATACGCAGTATTTT.

The chain combines TRBV19 with TRBJ2-1; TRBD2 matches at 12 bases. The V segment lost 5 bases and the J segment 2 bases; nucleotides outside the gene matches: 4. The germline CDR1 and CDR2 sequences are LNHDA and SQIVND (reference sequence). The CDR3 consists of 16 residues. CDR3 loop: CASSPLAGGTYNEQFF. The CDR3 coding sequence is TGTGCCAGTAGTCCCCTAGCGGGAGGGACCTACAATGAGCAGTTCTTC.

The chain links TRBV24-1 to TRBJ2-2; 8 nucleotides agree with TRBD1. CDR1 KGHDR and CDR2 SFDVKD come from the germline V gene. This CDR3 contains 14 residues. V was clipped by 8 bases and J by 2 bases; unmatched bases: 3. DNA of the CDR3: TGTGCCACCAATCCAGGGGGCAACACCGGGGAGCTGTTTTTT. Amino acids: CATNPGGNTGELFF.

The V and J genes are TRBV19 and TRBJ2-1; D possibly uses TRBD1 or TRBD2 (5 bases each). The CDR3 consists of 12 residues. V lost 3 bases and J lost 8, with 8 bases in between. Looked up from germline, CDR1 is LNHDA and CDR2 is SQIVND (reference sequence). The CDR3 DNA is TGTGCCAGTAGTATTGGGGGACATGAGCAGTTCTTC. This sequence encodes CASSIGGHEQFF.

This chain joins TRBV19 and TRBJ2-1; D is ambiguous. V shed 3 bases and J shed 0 bases, with 12 bases lying between them. The CDR3 consists of 16 residues. Germline-derived CDR1 and CDR2 are LNHDA and SQIVND (reference sequence). The CDR3 region is CASSIAVLSSYNEQFF. CDR3 bases: TGTGCCAGTAGTATTGCGGTACTAAGCTCCTACAATGAGCAGTTCTTC.

This chain links TRBV7-2 with TRBJ2-1; 10 bases fit TRBD2. The CDR3 loop spans 15 amino acids. The ends lost 7 bases at V and 8 bases at J; junction bases unmatched: 11. Looked up from germline, CDR1 is SGHTA and CDR2 is FQGNSA. The CDR3 DNA reads as TGTGCCAGCAACCCTATCCTAGCGGGAGTAGATGAGCAGTTCTTC. Its translation: CASNPILAGVDEQFF.

The chain has TRBV15 and TRBJ1-5, with TRBD1 identical over 10 bases. Per germline, CDR1 LNHNV and CDR2 YYDKDF (reference sequence). Trimming removed 0 bases from V and 1 base from J; junction bases left unmatched: 6. This CDR3 is 18 amino acids long. Written as DNA, the CDR3 is TGTGCCACCAGCAGAGATTCGACAGGGGGCGGGAGCAATCAGCCCCAGCATTTT. Protein sequence: CATSRDSTGGGSNQPQHF.

The genes are TRBV19 and TRBJ2-1, with D possibly matching TRBD2 (6 bases). The CDR3 runs to 13 residues. Trimming removed 3 bases from V and 13 bases from J, with 16 bases in between. Germline V lookup: CDR1 LNHDA, CDR2 SQIVND (reference sequence). The CDR3 protein is CASSIDYGGGQFF. The CDR3 region has the DNA TGTGCCAGTAGTATTGATTATGGGGGAGGCCAGTTCTTC.

CDR3 loop: CASSYSKMPNRVTDTQYF. The CDR3 DNA reads as TGTGCCAGCAGTTACTCGAAGATGCCCAACCGGGTCACAGATACGCAGTATTTT. The V and J genes are TRBV6-2 or TRBV6-3 and TRBJ2-3; D gene uncertain. CDR3 length equals 18 residues. Trimming pared 0 bases from V and 2 bases from J, leaving 18 bases between. Per the germline V gene, CDR1 is MNHEY and CDR2 is SVGEGT.

This chain's CDR3 is CAISFLGTVNTGELFF. The CDR3 DNA follows: TGTGCCATCAGTTTCCTCGGGACAGTGAACACCGGGGAGCTGTTTTTT. J is TRBJ2-2 and V is TRBV10-3; 7 bases match TRBD1. This CDR3 comprises 16 residues. The germline V gene encodes CDR1 ENHRY and CDR2 SYGVKD. J lost 1 base, V lost 5 bases, and 7 bases had no gene match.

CDR3 nucleotide sequence: TGTGCCAGCAGTTTATCAAGAGGTAATGAGCAGTTCTTC. This translates into CASSLSRGNEQFF. The chain employs TRBV27 and TRBJ2-1; D uncertain. The germline CDR1 and CDR2 sequences are MNHEY and SMNVEV (reference sequence). Trimming pared 0 bases from V and 7 bases from J, leaving 7 bases between. CDR3 length equals 13 residues.

V usage is TRBV29-1 and J usage is TRBJ1-1, with D possibly TRBD1 on 5 matching bases. The V end was cut by 7 bases, the J end by 3 bases, with 15 bases between. CDR3 length equals 13 residues. CDR1 and CDR2 from the germline V gene are SQVTM and ANQGSEA. DNA for the CDR3: TGCAGCGCCGCACCCCAGGGATACACTGAAGCTTTCTTT. This gives the protein CSAAPQGYTEAFF.

The rearrangement links TRBV21-1 to TRBJ2-1; TRBD2 is the table's D call and was not checked against the DNA. TRBV21-1 constitutes a pseudogene. The CDR3 runs to 13 residues. This CDR3 reads CASSKGHEDEQFF. DNA of the CDR3: TGTGCCAGCAGCAAAGGCCACGAGGATGAGCAGTTCTTC.

The chain joins TRBV7-9 to TRBJ2-3; D is undetermined. V lost 6 bases and J 0 bases, leaving 7 bases between the germline ends. Germline lookup yields CDR1 SEHNR and CDR2 FQNEAQ (reference sequence). The CDR3 runs to 13 residues. For the CDR3, the DNA is TGTGCCAGCAGTTTTGAGAGCACAGATACGCAGTATTTT. It yields the protein CASSFESTDTQYF.

The V and J genes are TRBV2 and TRBJ2-7; TRBD1 is a possible D gene (6 bases). The germline CDR1 and CDR2 sequences are SNHLY and FYNNEI. Deletions cut 7 bases from V and 2 bases from J, with 15 bases between. The CDR3 runs 14 residues. Written as DNA, the CDR3 is TGTGCCAGCATGAAGACAGGTACAACCTACGAGCAGTACTTC. It codes for CASMKTGTTYEQYF. Full variable domain (rest looked up from reference TRBV2 and TRBJ2-7): EPEVTQTPSHQVTQMGQEVILRCVPISNHLYFYWYRQILGQKVEFLVSFYNNEISEKSEIFDDQFSVERPDGSNFTLKIRSTKLEDSAMYFCASMKTGTTYEQYFGPGTRLTVT.

This rearrangement joins TRBV15 to TRBJ1-4; 7 positions agree with TRBD1. J lost 3 bases, V lost 0 bases, and 7 bases had no gene match. Germline CDR1 and CDR2: LNHNV and YYDKDF (reference sequence). CDR3 length: 17 residues. CDR3 sequence reads: CATSRDLQQGANEKLFF. The CDR3 region has the DNA TGTGCCACCAGCAGAGATCTCCAGCAGGGGGCTAATGAAAAACTGTTTTTT.

This sequence joins TRBV6-2 or TRBV6-3 and TRBJ2-7; D is unresolved. CDR1 is MNHEY and CDR2 is SVGEGT in the germline V gene. The germline V and J ends were trimmed by 4 bases and 3 bases, with 16 bases remaining between them. The CDR3 runs to 15 residues. The CDR3 DNA reads as TGTGCCAGCAGTTTTTCGTGGACGGAAGACTACGAGCAGTACTTC. Its translation: CASSFSWTEDYEQYF.

The V and J genes are TRBV7-2 and TRBJ2-2, with D possibly TRBD2 on 6 matching bases. This CDR3 contains 16 residues. The V gene's germline CDR1 is SGHTA and CDR2 FQGNSA. Trimming stripped 2 bases from V and 0 bases from J, with 10 bases between. CDR3 in amino acids: CASSLQGGANTGELFF. In DNA form, the CDR3 reads TGTGCCAGCAGCTTACAGGGAGGCGCGAACACCGGGGAGCTGTTTTTT.